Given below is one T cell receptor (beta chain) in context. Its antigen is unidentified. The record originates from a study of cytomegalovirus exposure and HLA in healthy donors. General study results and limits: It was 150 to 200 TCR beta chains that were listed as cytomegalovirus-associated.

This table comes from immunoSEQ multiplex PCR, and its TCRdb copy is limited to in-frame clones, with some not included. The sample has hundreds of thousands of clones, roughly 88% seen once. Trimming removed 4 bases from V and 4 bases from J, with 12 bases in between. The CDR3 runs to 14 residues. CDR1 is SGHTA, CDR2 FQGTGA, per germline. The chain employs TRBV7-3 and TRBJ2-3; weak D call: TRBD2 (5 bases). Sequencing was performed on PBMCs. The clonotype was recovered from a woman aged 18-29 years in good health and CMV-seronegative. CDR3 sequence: CASSSAVASDTQYF. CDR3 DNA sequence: TGTGCCAGCAGCTCAGCGGTAGCCTCAGATACGCAGTATTTT.